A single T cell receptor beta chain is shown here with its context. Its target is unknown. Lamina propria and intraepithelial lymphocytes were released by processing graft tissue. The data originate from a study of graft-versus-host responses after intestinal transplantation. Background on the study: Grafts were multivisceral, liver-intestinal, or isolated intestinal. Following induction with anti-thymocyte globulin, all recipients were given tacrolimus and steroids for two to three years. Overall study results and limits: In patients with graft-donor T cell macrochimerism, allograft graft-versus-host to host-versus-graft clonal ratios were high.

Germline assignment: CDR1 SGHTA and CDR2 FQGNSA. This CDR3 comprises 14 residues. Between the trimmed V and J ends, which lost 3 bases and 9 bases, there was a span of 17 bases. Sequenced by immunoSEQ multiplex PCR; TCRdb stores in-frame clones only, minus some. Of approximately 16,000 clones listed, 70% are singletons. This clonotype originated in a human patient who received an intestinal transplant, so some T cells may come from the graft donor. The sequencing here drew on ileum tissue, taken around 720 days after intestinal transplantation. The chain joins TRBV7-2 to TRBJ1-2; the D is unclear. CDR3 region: CASSLTAKPSRYTF. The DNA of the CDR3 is TGTGCCAGCAGCTTGACTGCTAAGCCAAGCCGCTACACCTTC.